This TCR beta chain was recovered during a study of blood T cell repertoires in COVID-19 (TCRdb year 2020). About the investigation overall: Collaborator samples came from the United States, Italy and Spain and covered acute and convalescent phases of COVID-19. A freely available public database, intended as a resource for researchers studying the immune response to SARS-CoV-2, is where the repertoires were released. Sample metadata almost always included a de-identified subject ID, COVID-19 status, age in years and sex. The material from the prospective study consisted of cDNA or gDNA derived from T cells, B-cell-depleted T cells, or PBMCs. Subjects who had been exposed to COVID-19, were actively infected with it, or had recovered from it provided the deeply sampled blood TCRbeta repertoires that made up the dataset. The samples were drawn from the first 160 participants of the ongoing ImmuneRACE study and from 1,254 subjects provided by 6 global collaborators. Where HLA class I and class II types were available, the types were taken from metadata supplied by the sample provider, not from assay-based typing. Study-wide conclusions, independent of this receptor: Clinical and demographic metadata were provided uncurated, with the amount varying by source and participant.

TCRbeta CDR3 regions were amplified from genomic DNA by means of the immunoSEQ Assay, a bias-controlled multiplex PCR. In the original analysis: The number of nucleated cells in each sample was estimated by amplification of reference gene primers within the assay. To quantify the absolute abundance of each unique TCRbeta CDR3 rearrangement, sequence reads were collapsed and filtered. For each sample, productive Simpson clonality was calculated by taking the square root of Simpson's diversity index across productive rearrangements. The clones in this table, taken by TCRdb from immuneACCESS, are in-frame only. Not every clone is retained; where verified, under half of the shortfall comes from an unresolved V gene, and the cause of the rest is unknown. D and trimming were read from the DNA, whereas the V and J calls and clone size are those reported in that table. This sample has tens of thousands of clones in its table, and more than 75% of those were observed once. Around 30% of the sample is in the top ten clones.

Via the germline V gene (reference sequence), CDR1 is MNHEY and CDR2 SMNVEV. The CDR3 spans 12 residues, from the cysteine through the phenylalanine. Solely the CDR3 DNA is kept, with 36 bases framed from the first base. Between the V and J ends, shortened by 4 bases and 10 bases respectively, the junction contains 12 bases. A word on this clone: Its antigen is still unknown. No much larger clone is present one base from it, and per-base qualities are unavailable.

Whole blood was collected in K2EDTA tubes by collaborating institutions according to the institutions' own protocols. For TCRbeta analysis, collaborator samples were shipped as frozen whole blood, as isolated PBMCs, or as DNA extracted from either sample type. The sequenced material came from peripheral blood. This sequence originates from a woman of 80 years or more with active or convalescent COVID-19. The chain joins TRBV27 to TRBJ2-3; a weak D assignment points to TRBD2 (7 bases agree). In nucleotides, the sequence is TGTGCCAGCAGTTCCCGGGGGGCTCCGCAGTATTTT. Its product reads: CASSSRGAPQYF.